The present entry profiles one TCR beta chain with its context. There are many counts of this clonotype. Its antigen remains undetermined. Nothing much larger sits one base from this clone, and base qualities are not available. This entry is derived from a study of regulatory T cells in long-lasting Graves disease (dated by TCRdb to the early 2020s). For context, the study as a whole: Persistent Graves' disease was defined as antithyroid drug treatment for over 5 years with persistently positive TSH receptor autoantibodies. The study was registered as a clinical trial and conducted in China. Persistent Graves' disease patients in the clinical cohort had taken antithyroid drugs for roughly ten years on average. A total of roughly 35 samples underwent TCR sequencing: about 13 from persistent and around 20 from newly diagnosed Graves' disease patients. Patients with persistent Graves' disease were compared with patients with newly diagnosed Graves' disease using TCR sequencing and RNA sequencing of peripheral blood.

This specimen's time point label, per the study, means: persistent/refractory GD, antithyroid drugs over 5 years with positive TRAb. For both TCR sequencing and RNA sequencing, RNA was extracted from PBMCs using TRIzol. The diagnosis of Graves' disease was made according to American Thyroid Association guidelines. The patients came from an endocrinology department in Xi'an, China. Each patient gave about 9.1 milliliters of peripheral blood, collected in an EDTA anticoagulant tube. PBMCs were isolated by Ficoll Paque Plus density gradient separation without further T cell sorting. An Agilent 2100 Bioanalyzer and agarose gel were used to check RNA quality, and a NanoDrop 2000 was used to measure RNA concentration. The receptor library was made with multiplex PCR. Instrument on record: Illumina HiSeq 4000. iRepertoire HTBI primers and Arm-PCR amplification of CDR3 regions were used to construct TCR beta libraries. Gel purification was performed on PCR products prior to sequencing. From the authors' description of their analysis: Gene usage analysis of CDR3 amino acid clonotypes used the 62 TRBV and about 13 TRBJ segments found across samples. Filtered high-quality paired reads were merged into contigs using COPE and FqMerger. BLAST was used to align contigs to IMGT TRBV, TRBD and TRBJ reference genes, and CDR3 was defined according to IMGT. Clonotypes above 0.1% frequency were classified as highly expanded clones. Shannon entropy served as the measure of repertoire diversity, while the Gini coefficient captured V-J evenness. Public clonotypes were defined as clonotypes shared by more than one individual. In-frame beta chains were kept once TCRdb had trimmed the public reads at Q25 with fastp and called clones with MiXCR. Duplicate CDR3 protein sequences are folded into a single record with the most common DNA and genes. The V and J calls were determined by TCRdb, not by the authors. Counted in this sample were around 460,000 distinct CDR3 sequences; under 25% of them appeared once. About 6.6% of the sample belongs to the ten largest clones.

Per the germline V gene, SGHAT is the CDR1 and FQNNGV is the CDR2. The CDR3 runs 14 residues from the cysteine to the phenylalanine. The DNA shown is the 42-base CDR3, in frame from base 1. V loses 3 bases of germline sequence and J loses 1 base, and the interval between the two ends is 9 bases. What the study reported, not specific to this receptor: Sequencing and analysis were restricted to the TCR beta chain. The authors noted that the small sample size was a limitation that may lower accuracy. Preferential use of TRBV28, TRBJ1-2 and TRBJ2-5 was observed in persistent disease, whereas TRBV20-1 and TRBJ2-1 were favored in newly diagnosed disease. The study examined only peripheral blood because the primary lesion, thyroid tissue, could not be accessed. Compared with newly diagnosed patients, persistent Graves' disease patients had lower TCR Shannon entropy and fewer highly expanded clones, which suggests clonal expansion. Persistent patients shared more public clonotypes among themselves (fewer than 3,000) than newly diagnosed patients did (approximately 870).

The sequenced sample was peripheral blood mononuclear cells (PBMCs), obtained when the disease was refractory, from a patient treated with antithyroid drugs. This TCR came from a female donor with Graves disease. The chain joins TRBV11-2 to TRBJ1-1; TRBD1 is possibly the D segment (5 matching bases). The sequenced DNA: TGTGCCAGCAGCTTCCGACAGTGGAACACTGAAGCTTTCTTT. It translates as CASSFRQWNTEAFF. With the portions outside the CDR3 filled from the reference TRBV11-2 and TRBJ1-1 genes, the complete variable region becomes EAGVAQSPRYKIIEKRQSVAFWCNPISGHATLYWYQQILGQGPKLLIQFQNNGVVDDSQLPKDRFSAERLKGVDSTLKIQPAKLEDSAVYLCASSFRQWNTEAFFGQGTRLTVV.